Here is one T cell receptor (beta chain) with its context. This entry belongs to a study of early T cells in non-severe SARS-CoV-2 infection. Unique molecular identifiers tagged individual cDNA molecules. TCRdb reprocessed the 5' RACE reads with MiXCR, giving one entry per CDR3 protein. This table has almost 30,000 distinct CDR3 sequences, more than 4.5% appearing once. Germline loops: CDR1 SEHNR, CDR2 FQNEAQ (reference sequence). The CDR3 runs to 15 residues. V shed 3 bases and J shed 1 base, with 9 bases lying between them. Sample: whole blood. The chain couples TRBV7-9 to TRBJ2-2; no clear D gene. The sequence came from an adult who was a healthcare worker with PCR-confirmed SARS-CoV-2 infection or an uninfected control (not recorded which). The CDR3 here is CASSFEERNTGELFF. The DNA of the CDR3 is TGTGCCAGCAGCTTTGAGGAGAGGAACACCGGGGAGCTGTTTTTT.